This T cell receptor beta chain was retrieved from a study of technical replicates of blood from a handful of donors. This CDR3 region has 14 residues. Trimming took 10 bases from V and 10 from J, leaving 24 bases between them. Germline CDR1 MNHNS, CDR2 SASEGT. Measured with immunoSEQ multiplex PCR; TCRdb has only the in-frame clones, and not every one. Of around 89,000 clones in the sample, approximately 96% were seen once. Sequenced: T cells isolated from PBMCs. V usage is TRBV6-1 and J usage is TRBJ2-3, with a possible D match to TRBD2 (6 bases). The clonotype originates from a human donor in good health. CDR3 in amino acids: CATGNVGSVIAQYF. For the CDR3, the DNA is TGTGCCACCGGAAATGTCGGGAGTGTAATAGCGCAGTATTTT.